This TCR beta chain was obtained from a study of Ad26.COV2.S vaccination and SARS-CoV-2 variants. Across the study: A COV1001 Ad26.COV2.S trial-arm participant provided the sample. Ad26.COV2.S was injected intramuscularly once or twice, 56 days apart. Study results and caveats: Vaccine recipients and placebo recipients showed similar non-spike TCR breadth.

In the case of this clone: Its cognate antigen is unknown.

The data were produced by immunoSEQ multiplex PCR, yet TCRdb's version contains in-frame clones alone and is incomplete. The table includes 510,000 or so clones, around nine tenths detected once. With 7 bases clipped from V and 4 bases from J, the junction kept 8 bases outside the gene matches. The germline CDR1 and CDR2 sequences are SQVTM and ANQGSEA. The CDR3 runs 14 residues. Described treatment: some 20 received Ad26.COV2.S at low or high dose, single or two shots; several received placebo; per-sample allocation not given. Samples analyzed were those drawn on day 63 after the first vaccine or placebo injection. Its platform was an Ad26 vector, and its expressed antigen was Wuhan-strain SARS-CoV-2 spike.

The J gene is TRBJ2-7, the V gene TRBV29-1, with 12 bases that match TRBD2. The receptor was isolated from a person between 18 and 59 years old who received the Ad26.COV2.S COVID-19 vaccine or a placebo. Sequenced material: peripheral blood, taken in a trial of Ad26.COV2.S vaccine versus placebo. The CDR3 loop reads CSARLAGEAYEQYF. CDR3 nucleotide sequence: TGCAGCGCGCGACTAGCGGGAGAGGCGTACGAGCAGTACTTC.